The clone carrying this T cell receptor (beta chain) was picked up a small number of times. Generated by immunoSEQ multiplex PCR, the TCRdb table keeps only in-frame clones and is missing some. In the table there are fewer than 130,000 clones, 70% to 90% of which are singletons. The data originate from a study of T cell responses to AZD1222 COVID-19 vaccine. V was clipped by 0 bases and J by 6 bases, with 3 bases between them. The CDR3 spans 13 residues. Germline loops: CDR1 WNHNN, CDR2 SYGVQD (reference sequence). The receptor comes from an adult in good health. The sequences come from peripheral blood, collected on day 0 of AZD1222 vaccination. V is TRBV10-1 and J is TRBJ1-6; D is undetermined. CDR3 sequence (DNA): TGCGCCAGCAGTGAGTCACCTAATTCACCCCTCCACTTT. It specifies CASSESPNSPLHF.